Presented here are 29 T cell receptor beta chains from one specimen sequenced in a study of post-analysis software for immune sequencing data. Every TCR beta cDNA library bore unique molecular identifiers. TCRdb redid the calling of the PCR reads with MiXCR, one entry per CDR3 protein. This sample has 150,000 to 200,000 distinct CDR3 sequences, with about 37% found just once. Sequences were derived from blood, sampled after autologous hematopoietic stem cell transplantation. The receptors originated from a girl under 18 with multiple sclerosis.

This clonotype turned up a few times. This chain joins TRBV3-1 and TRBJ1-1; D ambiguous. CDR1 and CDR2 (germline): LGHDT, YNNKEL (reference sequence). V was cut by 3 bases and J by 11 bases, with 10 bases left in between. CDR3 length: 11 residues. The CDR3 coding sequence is TGTGCCAGCAGCCACCTGTCGGTGGCTTTCTTT. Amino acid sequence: CASSHLSVAFF.

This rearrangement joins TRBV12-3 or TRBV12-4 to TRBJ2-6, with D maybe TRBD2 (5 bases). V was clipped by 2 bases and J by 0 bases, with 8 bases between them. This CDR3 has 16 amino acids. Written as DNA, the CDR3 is TGTGCCAGCAGTTTAACGGGGATCTCTGGGGCCAACGTCCTGACTTTC. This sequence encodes CASSLTGISGANVLTF.

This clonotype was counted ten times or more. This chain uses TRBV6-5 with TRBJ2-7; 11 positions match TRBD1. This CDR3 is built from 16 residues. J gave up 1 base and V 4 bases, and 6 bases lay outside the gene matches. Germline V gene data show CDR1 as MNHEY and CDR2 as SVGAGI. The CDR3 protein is CASSLGGTGGSYEQYF. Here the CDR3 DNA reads TGTGCCAGCAGTTTGGGTGGGACAGGGGGGTCCTACGAGCAGTACTTC.

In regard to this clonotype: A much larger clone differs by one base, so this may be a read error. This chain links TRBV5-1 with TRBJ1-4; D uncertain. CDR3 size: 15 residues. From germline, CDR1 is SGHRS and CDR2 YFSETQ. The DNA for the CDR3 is TGCGCCAGCAGCTTGGCCGGGTTCGGAAATGGAAAACTGTTTTTT. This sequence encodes CASSLAGFGNGKLFF.

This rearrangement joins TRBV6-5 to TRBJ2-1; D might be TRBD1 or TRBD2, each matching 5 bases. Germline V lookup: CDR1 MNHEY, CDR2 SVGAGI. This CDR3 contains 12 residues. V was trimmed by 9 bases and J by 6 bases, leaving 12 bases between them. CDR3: CASIGASNEQFF. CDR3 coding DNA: TGTGCCAGTATCGGGGCTAGCAATGAGCAGTTCTTC.

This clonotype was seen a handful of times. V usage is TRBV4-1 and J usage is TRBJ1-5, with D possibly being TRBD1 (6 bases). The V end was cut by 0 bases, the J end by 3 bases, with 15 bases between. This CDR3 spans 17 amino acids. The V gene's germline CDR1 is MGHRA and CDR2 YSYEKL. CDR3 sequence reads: CASSQETGGRFNQPQHF. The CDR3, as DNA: TGCGCCAGCAGCCAAGAGACGGGGGGCAGATTCAATCAGCCCCAGCATTTT.

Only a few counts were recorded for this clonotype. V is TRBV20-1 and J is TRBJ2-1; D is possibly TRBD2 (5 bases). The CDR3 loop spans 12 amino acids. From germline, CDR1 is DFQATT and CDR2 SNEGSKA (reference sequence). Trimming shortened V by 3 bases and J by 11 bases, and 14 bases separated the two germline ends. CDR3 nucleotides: TGCAGTGCTAGGGGAGACTCAATAAAGCAGTTCTTC. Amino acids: CSARGDSIKQFF.

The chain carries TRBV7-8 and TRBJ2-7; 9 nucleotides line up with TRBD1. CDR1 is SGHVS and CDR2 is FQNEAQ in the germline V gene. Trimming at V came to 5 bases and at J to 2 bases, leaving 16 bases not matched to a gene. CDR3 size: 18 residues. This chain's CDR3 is CASSRHRDRATQAYEQYF. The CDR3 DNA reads TGTGCCAGCAGCCGTCACCGGGACAGGGCAACACAAGCCTACGAGCAGTACTTC.

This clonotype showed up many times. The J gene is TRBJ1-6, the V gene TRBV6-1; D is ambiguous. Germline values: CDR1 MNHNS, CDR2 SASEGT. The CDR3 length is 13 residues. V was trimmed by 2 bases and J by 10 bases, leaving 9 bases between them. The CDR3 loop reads CASSERPNSPLHF. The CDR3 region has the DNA TGTGCCAGCAGTGAACGGCCCAACTCACCCCTCCACTTT.

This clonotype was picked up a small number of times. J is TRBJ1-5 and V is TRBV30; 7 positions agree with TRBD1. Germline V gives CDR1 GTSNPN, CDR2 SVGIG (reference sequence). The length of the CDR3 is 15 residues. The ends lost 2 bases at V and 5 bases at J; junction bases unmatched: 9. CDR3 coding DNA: TGTGCCTGGAGTCGACAGGGAATCTTCGATCAGCCCCAGCATTTT. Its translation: CAWSRQGIFDQPQHF.

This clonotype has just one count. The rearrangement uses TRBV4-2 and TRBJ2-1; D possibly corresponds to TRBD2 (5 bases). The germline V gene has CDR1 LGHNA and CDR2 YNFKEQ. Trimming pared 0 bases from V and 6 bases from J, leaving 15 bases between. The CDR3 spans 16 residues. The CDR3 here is CASSQDRRANGNEQFF. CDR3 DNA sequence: TGTGCCAGCAGCCAAGATAGGCGGGCGAATGGCAATGAGCAGTTCTTC.

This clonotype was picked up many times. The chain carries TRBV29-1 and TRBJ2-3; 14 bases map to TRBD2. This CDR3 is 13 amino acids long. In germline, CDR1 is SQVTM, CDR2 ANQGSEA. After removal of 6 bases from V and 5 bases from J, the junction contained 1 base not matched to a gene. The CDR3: CSVGTSGRDTQYF. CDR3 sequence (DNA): TGCAGCGTGGGGACTAGCGGGAGAGATACGCAGTATTTT.

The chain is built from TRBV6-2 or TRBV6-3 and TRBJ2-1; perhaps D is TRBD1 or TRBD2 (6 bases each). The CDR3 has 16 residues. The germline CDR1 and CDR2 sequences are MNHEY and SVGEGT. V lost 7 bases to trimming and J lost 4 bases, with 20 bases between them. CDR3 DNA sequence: TGTGCCAGCACCCCATCCGGGGGCCCGCGGTACAATGAGCAGTTCTTC. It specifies CASTPSGGPRYNEQFF.

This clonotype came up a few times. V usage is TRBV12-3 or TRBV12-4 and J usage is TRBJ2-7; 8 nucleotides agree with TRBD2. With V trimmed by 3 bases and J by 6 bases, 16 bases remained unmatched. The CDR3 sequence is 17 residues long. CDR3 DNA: TGTGCCAGCAGTTTTTTGTTTGAGAGTTTGCGGGAGGTCGAGCAGTACTTC. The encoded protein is CASSFLFESLREVEQYF.

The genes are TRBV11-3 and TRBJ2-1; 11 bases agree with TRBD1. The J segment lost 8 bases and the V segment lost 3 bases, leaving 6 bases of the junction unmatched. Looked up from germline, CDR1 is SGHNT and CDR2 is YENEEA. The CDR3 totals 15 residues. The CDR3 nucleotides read TGTGCCAGCAGCTTGGGACAGGGGGGCAGAGATGAGCAGTTCTTC. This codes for CASSLGQGGRDEQFF.

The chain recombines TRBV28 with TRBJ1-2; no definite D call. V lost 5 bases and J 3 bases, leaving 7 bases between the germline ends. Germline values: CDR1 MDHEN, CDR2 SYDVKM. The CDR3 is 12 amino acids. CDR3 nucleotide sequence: TGTGCCAGCAGTCAGGTGGACTATGGCTACACCTTC. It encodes CASSQVDYGYTF.

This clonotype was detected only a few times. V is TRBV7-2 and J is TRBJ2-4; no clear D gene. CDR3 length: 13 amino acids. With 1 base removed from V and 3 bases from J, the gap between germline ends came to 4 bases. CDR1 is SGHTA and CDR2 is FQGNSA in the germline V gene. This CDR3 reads CASSLDYKNIQYF. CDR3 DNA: TGTGCCAGCAGCTTAGACTACAAAAACATTCAGTACTTC.

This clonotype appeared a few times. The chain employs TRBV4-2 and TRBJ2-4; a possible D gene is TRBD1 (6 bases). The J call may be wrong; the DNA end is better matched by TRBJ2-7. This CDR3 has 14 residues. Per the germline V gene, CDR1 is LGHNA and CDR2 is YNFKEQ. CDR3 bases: TGTGCCAGCAGCCAACCAGGCCCAGGGGACGAGCAGTACTTC. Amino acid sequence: CASSQPGPGDEQYF.

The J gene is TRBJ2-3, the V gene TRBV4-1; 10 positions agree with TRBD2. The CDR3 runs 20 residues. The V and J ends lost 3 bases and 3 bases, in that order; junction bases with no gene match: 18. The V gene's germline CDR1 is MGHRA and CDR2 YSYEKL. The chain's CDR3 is CASSHLSLVPSGGRTDTQYF. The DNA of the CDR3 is TGCGCCAGCAGCCATCTCTCTCTCGTCCCTAGCGGGGGTAGAACAGATACGCAGTATTTT.

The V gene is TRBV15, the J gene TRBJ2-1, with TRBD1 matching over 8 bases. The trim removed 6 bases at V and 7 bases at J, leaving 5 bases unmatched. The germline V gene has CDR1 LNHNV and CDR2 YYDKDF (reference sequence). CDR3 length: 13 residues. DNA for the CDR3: TGTGCCACCAGAAGTGACAGGGGAAATGAGCAGTTCTTC. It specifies CATRSDRGNEQFF. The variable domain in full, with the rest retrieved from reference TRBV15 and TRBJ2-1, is DAMVIQNPRYQVTQFGKPVTLSCSQTLNHNVMYWYQQKSSQAPKLLFHYYDKDFNNEADTPDNFQSRRPNTSFCFLDIRSPGLGDTAMYLCATRSDRGNEQFFGPGTRLTVL.

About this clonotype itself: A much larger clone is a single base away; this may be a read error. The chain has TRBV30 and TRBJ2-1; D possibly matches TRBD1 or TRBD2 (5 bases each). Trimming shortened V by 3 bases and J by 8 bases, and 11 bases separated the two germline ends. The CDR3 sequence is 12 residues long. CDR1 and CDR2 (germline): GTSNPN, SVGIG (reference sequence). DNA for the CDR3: TGTGCCTGGAGCGCCTGGGACGATGAGCAGTTCTTC. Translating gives CAWSAWDDEQFF.

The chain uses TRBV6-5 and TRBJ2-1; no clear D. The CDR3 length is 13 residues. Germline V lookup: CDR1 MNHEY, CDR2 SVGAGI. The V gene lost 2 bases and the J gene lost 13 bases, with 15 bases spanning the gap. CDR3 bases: TGTGCCAGCAGTTACGGTTCAGCAGCTGAACAGTTCTTC. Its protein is CASSYGSAAEQFF.

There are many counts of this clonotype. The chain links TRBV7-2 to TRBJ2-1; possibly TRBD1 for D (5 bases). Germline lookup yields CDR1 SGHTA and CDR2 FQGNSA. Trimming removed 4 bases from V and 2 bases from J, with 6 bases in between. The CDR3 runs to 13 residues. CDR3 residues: CASSSDTYNEQFF. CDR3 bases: TGTGCCAGCAGCTCGGACACCTACAATGAGCAGTTCTTC.

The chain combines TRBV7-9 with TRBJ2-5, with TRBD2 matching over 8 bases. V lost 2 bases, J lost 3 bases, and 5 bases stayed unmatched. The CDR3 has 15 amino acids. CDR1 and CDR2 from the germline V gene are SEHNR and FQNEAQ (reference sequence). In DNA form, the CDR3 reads TGTGCCAGCAGCTTACTAGTACTAGCGGAAGAGACCCAGTACTTC. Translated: CASSLLVLAEETQYF.

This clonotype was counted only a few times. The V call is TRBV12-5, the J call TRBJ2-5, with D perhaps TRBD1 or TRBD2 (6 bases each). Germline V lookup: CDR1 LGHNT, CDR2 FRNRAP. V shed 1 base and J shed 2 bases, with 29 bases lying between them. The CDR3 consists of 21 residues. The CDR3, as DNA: TGTGCTAGTGGTTTGGATCGGTTTTGGGGGGCTCGACCCTACGATCAAGAGACCCAGTACTTC. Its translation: CASGLDRFWGARPYDQETQYF. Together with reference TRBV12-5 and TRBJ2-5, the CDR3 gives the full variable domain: DARVTQTPRHKVTEMGQEVTMRCQPILGHNTVFWYRQTMMQGLELLAYFRNRAPLDDSGMPKDRFSAEMPDATLATLKIQPSEPRDSAVYFCASGLDRFWGARPYDQETQYFGPGTRLLVL.

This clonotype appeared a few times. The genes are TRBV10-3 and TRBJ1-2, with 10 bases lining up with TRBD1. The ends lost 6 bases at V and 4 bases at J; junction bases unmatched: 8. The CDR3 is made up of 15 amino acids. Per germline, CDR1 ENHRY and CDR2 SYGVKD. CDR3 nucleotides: TGTGCCATCAGCCAGGAGGGACAGGGGACCTATGGCTACACCTTC. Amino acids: CAISQEGQGTYGYTF.

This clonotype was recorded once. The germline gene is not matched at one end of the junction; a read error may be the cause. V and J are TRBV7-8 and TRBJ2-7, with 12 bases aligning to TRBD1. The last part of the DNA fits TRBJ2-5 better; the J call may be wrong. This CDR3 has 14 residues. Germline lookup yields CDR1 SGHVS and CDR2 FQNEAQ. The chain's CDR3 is CASSLGQGAGTQYF. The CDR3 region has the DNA TGCGCCAGCAGCTTGGGACAGGGGGCCGGGACCCAGTACTTC.

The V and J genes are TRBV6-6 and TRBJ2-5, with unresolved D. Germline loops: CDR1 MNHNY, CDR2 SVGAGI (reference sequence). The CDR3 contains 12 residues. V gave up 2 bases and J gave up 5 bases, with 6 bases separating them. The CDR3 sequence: CASSYGDETQYF. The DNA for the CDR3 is TGTGCCAGCAGTTACGGAGACGAGACCCAGTACTTC.

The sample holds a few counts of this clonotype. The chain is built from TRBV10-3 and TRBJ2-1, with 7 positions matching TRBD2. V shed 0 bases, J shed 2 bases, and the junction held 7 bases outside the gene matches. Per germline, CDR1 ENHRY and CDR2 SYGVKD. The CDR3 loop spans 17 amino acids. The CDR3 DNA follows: TGTGCCATCAGTGAGTCGATGGCGGGAGAGGCCTACAATGAGCAGTTCTTC. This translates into CAISESMAGEAYNEQFF.